Described below is a single TCR beta chain sequence and its context. V lost 3 bases and J lost 3; bases outside the gene matches: 2. The germline V gene has CDR1 SGDLS and CDR2 YYNGEE. CDR3 length equals 14 residues. This sample was included in a study of blood T cell repertoires in COVID-19. Study details: PBMCs, B-cell-depleted T cells, or T cells were the source of the cDNA or gDNA that made up the material.

Per the study methods: Estimation of nucleated cell counts relied on the amplification of reference gene primers. Measured with immunoSEQ multiplex PCR; TCRdb has only the in-frame clones, and not every one. V and J calls plus clone size are reproduced from that table; the DNA served to infer D and trimming. The table shows just under 350,000 clones, with around 90% occurring only once. Sequenced sample: peripheral blood. This TCR derives from a woman between 18 and 29 years old who had recovered from COVID-19. The rearrangement joins TRBV9 to TRBJ1-1, with 10 bases fitting TRBD1. The DNA of the CDR3 is TGTGCCAGCAGCGGGACAGGGGGTGACACTGAAGCTTTCTTT. It encodes CASSGTGGDTEAFF.